This T cell receptor beta chain is drawn from a study of shared T cell receptors in the human thymus (dated by TCRdb to the early 2020s). About the study as a whole: The study examined how self-reactive, shared T-cell receptor alpha chains are generated in the human thymus.

A word on this clone: Its antigen is still unknown. The sample holds no much larger clone one base away, and base qualities are not on file.

CDR1 and CDR2, per the germline V gene, are SNHLY and FYNNEI. Measured from the cysteine to the phenylalanine, the CDR3 is 16 residues long. Left in the record is the CDR3 DNA by itself, 48 bases read in frame from the first base. The V end gives up 0 bases and the J end 6 bases, leaving 7 bases in the junction not matched to a gene. The library was produced with the immunoSEQ multiplex PCR assay. The table comes from immuneACCESS by way of TCRdb, which keeps in-frame sequences with V and J called. Part of the clones is missing from these tables; in studies checked, under half for an unresolved V gene and the rest for unknown reasons. The sample table holds roughly 500,000 clones, of which around three quarters were seen once. Of the sample, about 0.013% is held by the ten largest clones. The sample also formed part of further work on human thymus T cells. Taken from the second paper: Immunologically healthy infants undergoing open corrective cardiac surgery for congenital heart defects in Finland were used as donors. Thymus tissue was collected as surgical resects that were removed during corrective cardiac surgery. Biased V and J gene segment usage appeared to be present in both thymic and peripheral blood repertoires. According to the related research, thymic TCR repertoires were highly overlapping among unrelated individuals. TCR alpha and beta repertoires from seven to nine infant thymus samples and four related peripheral blood samples were characterized in the study. Donor ages ranged from roughly 7 to 250 days, and the cohort comprised six or seven male and two female infants. Thymocytes were freed from the tissue by mechanical means and kept at -70 degrees C as pellets of roughly 8.5-31 million cells. A QIAsymphony instrument was used to extract genomic DNA from the frozen cell pellets. TCRB and TCRAD loci were amplified from a standardized quantity of quality-controlled genomic DNA using the immunoSEQ multiplex PCR assay. The amplicons spanned the V(D)J region and were long enough to cover the CDR3 and allow V and J genes to be identified. Through the commercial immunoSEQ service, the amplicons were sequenced on an Illumina platform. Primer bias and sequencing errors were corrected as previously described, and TCRAD and TCRB definitions were based on the IMGT database. The repertoires were analysed using immunoSEQ Analyzer 3.0 and VDJTools for basic statistics, V/J segment usage, diversity estimates, rarefaction and pairwise overlap. Diversity was estimated using the Chao1, ChaoE, Efron-Thisted, Shannon and inverse Simpson indices, and was also estimated on datasets down-sampled to the size of the smallest sample. Repertoire overlap used strict matching of CDR3 nucleotide sequence, V gene and J gene, with Jaccard-based multidimensional scaling clustering. On average, around 810,000 unique TCRB clonotypes were obtained from thymus samples, compared with about 84,000 from blood samples.

The clonotype originates from a boy under two years old with a congenital heart defect. Donor details come from another sample of the same person, matched by shared clones. Material: thymocytes. The rearranged chain carries TRBV2 and TRBJ2-7; TRBD1 agrees with 11 junctional bases. The DNA sequence follows: TGTGCCAGCAGTGAAGCGCAGGGACAGGGGGGGTCCGAGCAGTACTTC. The resulting protein is CASSEAQGQGGSEQYF.